This T cell receptor (beta chain) was obtained from a study of T cell responses to AZD1222 COVID-19 vaccine. About this clone: Its antigen is unknown.

V shed 3 bases and J shed 1 base, with 9 bases lying between them. This CDR3 has 13 amino acids. Per germline, CDR1 GTSNPN and CDR2 SVGIG (reference sequence). Findings and limits, study-wide: CD4 TCRs associated with vaccination spanned spike, dominating at 160-218 and 743-854.

Sequenced by immunoSEQ multiplex PCR; TCRdb stores in-frame clones only, minus some. The repertoire has 200,000 or so clones, approximately 90% of them found once; the top ten carry 5% to 7%. This chain links TRBV30 with TRBJ1-1, with TRBD1 as a possible D gene (6 bases). Specimen: peripheral blood, collected on day 0 of AZD1222 vaccination. The clonotype was recovered from an adult in good health. The CDR3 bases are TGTGCCTGGAGCGGACAGAGGAACACTGAAGCTTTCTTT. This codes for CAWSGQRNTEAFF.